This T cell receptor (beta chain) emerged from a study of cytomegalovirus exposure and HLA in healthy donors. Study results and limitations: Information on immune exposure was restricted to one variable (CMV serostatus). HLA allele associations emerged for around 15,000 TCR beta sequences in a later analysis, at 0.05 false discovery rate.

CDR1 is SNHLY and CDR2 is FYNNEI in the germline V gene. The CDR3 spans 13 residues. Trimming pared 7 bases from V and 2 bases from J, leaving 10 bases between. In regard to this clone: Its antigen is undetermined.

60 Vbeta and 13 Jbeta primers were used in PCR. The assay was immunoSEQ multiplex PCR, and TCRdb's table has in-frame clones only and misses some. The listing records 100,000 to 150,000 clones. The receptor was isolated from a man between 18 and 29 years old in good health and CMV-seronegative. What was sequenced was PBMCs. V and J are TRBV2 and TRBJ2-3, with no clear D. The CDR3 is CASTLQNTDTQYF. The CDR3 DNA is TGTGCCAGCACGTTACAAAACACAGATACGCAGTATTTT. The entire variable domain, with the rest obtained from reference TRBV2 and TRBJ2-3, is as follows: EPEVTQTPSHQVTQMGQEVILRCVPISNHLYFYWYRQILGQKVEFLVSFYNNEISEKSEIFDDQFSVERPDGSNFTLKIRSTKLEDSAMYFCASTLQNTDTQYFGPGTRLTVL.